The 24 T cell receptor beta chains reported below all come from one sample, sequenced in a study of brain metastases from non-small cell lung cancer. Method: immunoSEQ multiplex PCR; TCRdb's copy keeps in-frame clones and lacks some. The sample lists a few thousand clones; around three quarters were seen once. Sequencing was done on a sample of primary lung tumor tissue. The receptors originated from a donor at least 40 years old with non-small cell lung cancer.

This clone appeared once. The CDR3 DNA sequence: TGTGCCAGTAGTAAACAGGGAGGCACTGAAGCTTTCTTT. This codes for CASSKQGGTEAFF. The chain has TRBV19 and TRBJ1-1, with D perhaps matching TRBD1 (6 bases). Germline V gene data show CDR1 as LNHDA and CDR2 as SQIVND (reference sequence). The V end was cut by 4 bases, the J end by 4 bases, with 10 bases between. The CDR3 runs to 13 residues.

The chain has TRBV5-4 and TRBJ1-1; unclear D gene. Trimming took off 5 bases at V and 1 base at J, with 9 bases between the two ends. CDR3 length: 13 amino acids. The germline gives CDR1 SGHNT, CDR2 YYREEE (reference sequence). In DNA form, the CDR3 reads TGTGCCAGCAGAGATCTAAAGAACACTGAAGCTTTCTTT. Amino acid sequence: CASRDLKNTEAFF.

The J gene is TRBJ2-1, the V gene TRBV24-1; tentative D call: TRBD1 (5 bases). Germline-derived CDR1 and CDR2 are KGHDR and SFDVKD. Deletions cut 3 bases from V and 2 bases from J, with 10 bases between. This CDR3 comprises 15 residues. The CDR3 region has the DNA TGTGCCACCAGTGATGGTCAGGGAACCTACAATGAGCAGTTCTTC. Translating gives CATSDGQGTYNEQFF.

The chain has TRBV7-8 and TRBJ2-3, with unresolved D. The germline V and J ends were trimmed by 4 bases and 0 bases, with 8 bases remaining between them. Germline values: CDR1 SGHVS, CDR2 FQNEAQ. There are 14 residues in the CDR3. The CDR3 sequence: CASSSYTSTDTQYF. The CDR3 DNA reads as TGTGCCAGCAGCTCGTACACTAGCACAGATACGCAGTATTTT. The full variable domain, with the rest looked up from reference TRBV7-8 and TRBJ2-3, is GAGVSQSPRYKVAKRGQDVALRCDPISGHVSLFWYQQALGQGPEFLTYFQNEAQLDKSGLPSDRFFAERPEGSVSTLKIQRTQQEDSAVYLCASSSYTSTDTQYFGPGTRLTVL.

This sequence joins TRBV6-5 and TRBJ2-3; TRBD1 is a possible D gene (6 bases). The CDR3 consists of 14 residues. Between the trimmed V and J ends, which lost 4 bases and 3 bases, there was a span of 11 bases. Germline V gene sequence: CDR1 MNHEY, CDR2 SVGAGI. Written as DNA, the CDR3 is TGTGCCAGCAGTTTGAGGACAGTGACAGATACGCAGTATTTT. Its translation is CASSLRTVTDTQYF.

In this sample, this clone turned up a few times. The V and J genes are TRBV6-1 and TRBJ1-1, with D hard to call. With 7 bases removed from V and 6 bases from J, the gap between germline ends came to 9 bases. The CDR3 sequence is 11 residues long. Germline CDR1 and CDR2: MNHNS and SASEGT. CDR3 coding DNA: TGTGCCAGCATGCTGGCAGCTGAAGCTTTCTTT. Its translation: CASMLAAEAFF.

V gene TRBV9 combines with J gene TRBJ2-2, with D uncertain. The germline V gene has CDR1 SGDLS and CDR2 YYNGEE. This CDR3 is built from 13 residues. V was trimmed by 2 bases and J by 2 bases, leaving 4 bases between them. The CDR3 bases are TGTGCCAGCAGCGTTGATAACACCGGGGAGCTGTTTTTT. Protein: CASSVDNTGELFF. Using reference TRBV9 and TRBJ2-2 for the parts outside the CDR3, the full variable domain is DSGVTQTPKHLITATGQRVTLRCSPRSGDLSVYWYQQSLDQGLQFLIQYYNGEERAKGNILERFSAQQFPDLHSELNLSSLELGDSALYFCASSVDNTGELFFGEGSRLTVL.

With respect to this clone: Sequence at one end of the junction differs from germline and may be a read error. The chain joins TRBV3-1 (or the pseudogene TRBV3-2) to TRBJ2-5; no firm D call. Germline V lookup: CDR1 LGHDT, CDR2 YNNKEL (reference sequence). The CDR3 contains 13 residues. The DNA of the CDR3 is TGTGCCAGCAGCCAACCTGTCCTTGAGACCCAATACTTC. This translates into CASSQPVLETQYF.

In regard to this clone: An end of the junction differs from the germline gene, which may be a read error. This sequence joins TRBV14 and TRBJ1-6; D gene unclear. The germline V gene has CDR1 SGHDN and CDR2 FVKESK. CDR3 length: 14 residues. This CDR3 reads CASSLGRSDSPLYF. The CDR3 region has the DNA TGTGCCAGCAGCCTAGGACGGAGTGATTCACCCCTCTACTTT.

This clone was observed a few times. The chain couples TRBV20-1 to TRBJ1-1; D call uncertain. Germline CDR1 is DFQATT and CDR2 is SNEGSKA (reference sequence). Between the trimmed V and J ends, which lost 3 bases and 4 bases, there was a span of 12 bases. This CDR3 contains 13 residues. DNA of the CDR3: TGCAGTGCTAGTACGACCGGATTCACTGAAGCTTTCTTT. Protein product: CSASTTGFTEAFF.

The chain links TRBV6-2 or TRBV6-3 to TRBJ2-3, with a possible D match to TRBD2 (5 bases). The germline V gene encodes CDR1 MNHEY and CDR2 SVGEGT. V lost 2 bases, J lost 4 bases, and 10 bases lay in between. The CDR3 consists of 14 residues. The CDR3 bases are TGTGCCAGCAGTTACGTAGGACTCTCAGATACGCAGTATTTT. Its translation is CASSYVGLSDTQYF.

The rearrangement uses TRBV5-1 and TRBJ2-2; D unresolved. Germline loops: CDR1 SGHRS, CDR2 YFSETQ. The V end was cut by 4 bases, the J end by 3 bases, with 10 bases between. The CDR3 contains 14 residues. This CDR3 reads CASSPFGDTGELFF. For the CDR3, the DNA is TGCGCCAGCAGCCCTTTTGGTGACACCGGGGAGCTGTTTTTT.

This clone has only a few counts. The V gene is TRBV6-2 or TRBV6-3, the J gene TRBJ2-1; 8 nucleotides align to TRBD2. Germline V CDR1 and CDR2: MNHEY, SVGEGT. The J segment lost 4 bases and the V segment lost 6 bases, leaving 5 bases of the junction unmatched. The CDR3 is 14 residues long. The chain's CDR3 is CASSRGGSYNEQFF. The CDR3, as DNA: TGTGCCAGCAGCCGCGGGGGGTCTTACAATGAGCAGTTCTTC.

The chain couples TRBV2 to TRBJ2-6; D is undetermined. The CDR3 is made up of 15 amino acids. V gave up 8 bases and J gave up 0 bases, with 11 bases separating them. CDR1 and CDR2 (germline): SNHLY, FYNNEI. In nucleotides, the CDR3 is TGTGCCAGCGGGCACCTGAGCTCTGGGGCCAACGTCCTGACTTTC. This translates into CASGHLSSGANVLTF.

This chain connects TRBV5-6 to TRBJ2-4; possibly TRBD2 for D (6 bases). The CDR3 extends over 14 amino acids. CDR1 is SGHDT and CDR2 is YYEEEE in the germline V gene. V gave up 1 base and J gave up 8 bases, with 13 bases separating them. The CDR3 coding sequence is TGTGCCAGCAGCTTGTTGCGGGGAACCGACATTCAGTACTTC. Amino acid sequence: CASSLLRGTDIQYF.

Regarding this clone: Other DNA variants within this sample encode the same CDR3. The rearrangement links TRBV7-2 to TRBJ2-3; D call uncertain. The CDR3 totals 15 residues. The germline V gene has CDR1 SGHTA and CDR2 FQGNSA. V lost 5 bases and J lost 5, with 17 bases in between. The CDR3: CASSLGSMSGDTQYF. DNA for the CDR3: TGTGCCAGCAGCCTCGGCAGCATGTCAGGAGATACGCAGTATTTT.

J is TRBJ2-1 and V is TRBV7-9, with 9 positions matching TRBD1. This CDR3 region has 16 residues. V lost 3 bases to trimming and J lost 4 bases; unmatched junction nucleotides: 7. Germline CDR1 reads SEHNR; CDR2 reads FQNEAQ (reference sequence). DNA of the CDR3: TGTGCCAGCAGCTTGGGGACAGGGTTTTCTTACAATGAGCAGTTCTTC. As protein: CASSLGTGFSYNEQFF. Full variable domain (rest looked up from reference TRBV7-9 and TRBJ2-1): DTGVSQNPRHKITKRGQNVTFRCDPISEHNRLYWYRQTLGQGPEFLTYFQNEAQLEKSRLLSDRFSAERPKGSFSTLEIQRTEQGDSAMYLCASSLGTGFSYNEQFFGPGTRLTVL.

V usage is TRBV4-1 and J usage is TRBJ1-2, with 7 bases fitting TRBD1. Looked up from germline, CDR1 is MGHRA and CDR2 is YSYEKL. Losses at the gene ends were 3 bases for V and 6 bases for J; bases not matched to a gene: 16. The CDR3 is 17 amino acids. DNA of the CDR3: TGCGCCAGCAGCCAGAAGAGGGCAGTTGACAGGGCGGATGGCTACACCTTC. Its protein product is CASSQKRAVDRADGYTF.

The chain joins TRBV5-6 to TRBJ1-6; 8 bases are shared with TRBD1. Germline CDR1 is SGHDT and CDR2 is YYEEEE. V lost 5 bases, J lost 6 bases, and 7 bases stayed unmatched. The CDR3 runs to 15 residues. CDR3 residues: CASRGGTGLNSPLHF. In DNA form, the CDR3 reads TGTGCCAGCAGAGGAGGGACAGGCCTTAATTCACCCCTCCACTTT. The full variable domain, completed using reference TRBV5-6 and TRBJ1-6, is DAGVTQSPTHLIKTRGQQVTLRCSPKSGHDTVSWYQQALGQGPQFIFQYYEEEERQRGNFPDRFSGHQFPNYSSELNVNALLLGDSALYLCASRGGTGLNSPLHFGNGTRLTVT.

On this clone: The sample carries other DNA sequences with the same CDR3. The rearrangement uses TRBV25-1 and TRBJ1-3; TRBD1 might be the D (5 bases). In germline, CDR1 is MGHDK, CDR2 SYGVNS. The CDR3 sequence is 14 residues long. The V and J ends lost 3 bases and 3 bases respectively, with 9 bases between them. The CDR3 protein is CASSEWGFGNTIYF. The CDR3 nucleotides read TGTGCCAGCAGTGAGTGGGGGTTTGGAAACACCATATATTTT.

This clone occurred a few times. J is TRBJ1-5 and V is TRBV6-4; unclear D gene. V lost 6 bases to trimming and J lost 0 bases, with 9 bases between them. This CDR3 spans 14 amino acids. CDR1 MRHNA and CDR2 SNTAGT come from the germline V gene. Written as DNA, the CDR3 is TGTGCCAGCAGAGGGCTTCATAGCAATCAGCCCCAGCATTTT. Translation gives CASRGLHSNQPQHF.

This rearrangement joins TRBV5-1 to TRBJ2-2, with a possible D match to TRBD1 (6 bases). The germline V and J ends were trimmed by 4 bases and 7 bases, with 14 bases remaining between them. CDR1 SGHRS and CDR2 YFSETQ come from the germline V gene. The CDR3 contains 14 residues. This CDR3 is CASSDSVGGGELFF. The DNA of the CDR3 is TGCGCCAGCAGCGACTCAGTAGGGGGCGGGGAGCTGTTTTTT.

The chain recombines TRBV20-1 with TRBJ1-2; D is ambiguous. Trimming cost V 3 bases and J 4 bases, with 15 bases left between them. The CDR3 consists of 14 residues. Germline V gene data show CDR1 as DFQATT and CDR2 as SNEGSKA (reference sequence). CDR3 loop: CSASNYGQIYGYTF. Written as DNA, the CDR3 is TGCAGTGCTAGTAATTACGGGCAAATCTATGGCTACACCTTC.

This clone showed up just a few times. The chain couples TRBV6-9 to TRBJ1-1; D remains ambiguous. This CDR3 region has 13 residues. Trimming removed 2 bases at V and 6 bases at J, with 10 bases between. Germline CDR1 and CDR2: MNHGY and SVAAGI. The CDR3 here is CASSYLADAEAFF. The CDR3 DNA sequence: TGTGCCAGCAGTTATCTAGCAGACGCTGAAGCTTTCTTT.